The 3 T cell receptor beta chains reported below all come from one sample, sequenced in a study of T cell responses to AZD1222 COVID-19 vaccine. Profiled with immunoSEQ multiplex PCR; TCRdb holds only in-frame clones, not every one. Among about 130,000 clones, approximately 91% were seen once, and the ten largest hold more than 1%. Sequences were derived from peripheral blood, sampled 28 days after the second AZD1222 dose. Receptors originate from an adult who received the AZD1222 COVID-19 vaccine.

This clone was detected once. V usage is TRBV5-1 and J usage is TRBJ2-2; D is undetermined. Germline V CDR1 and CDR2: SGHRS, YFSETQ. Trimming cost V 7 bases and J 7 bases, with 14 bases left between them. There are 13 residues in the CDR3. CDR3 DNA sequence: TGCGCCAGCGTCCGTGGTCTGGGCGGGGAGCTGTTTTTT. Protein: CASVRGLGGELFF.

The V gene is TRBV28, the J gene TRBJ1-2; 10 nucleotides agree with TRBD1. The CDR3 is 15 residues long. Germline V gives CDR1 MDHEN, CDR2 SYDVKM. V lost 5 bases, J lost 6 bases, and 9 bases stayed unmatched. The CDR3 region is CASSLGQGNMHGYTF. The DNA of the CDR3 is TGTGCCAGCAGTCTGGGACAGGGGAATATGCATGGCTACACCTTC.

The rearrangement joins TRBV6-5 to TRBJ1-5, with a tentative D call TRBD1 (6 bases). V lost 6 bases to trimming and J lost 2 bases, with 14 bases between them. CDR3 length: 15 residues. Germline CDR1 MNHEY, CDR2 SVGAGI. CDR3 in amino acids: CASSSRGLRNQPQHF. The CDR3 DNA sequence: TGTGCCAGCAGCAGCAGGGGTTTGCGCAATCAGCCCCAGCATTTT.